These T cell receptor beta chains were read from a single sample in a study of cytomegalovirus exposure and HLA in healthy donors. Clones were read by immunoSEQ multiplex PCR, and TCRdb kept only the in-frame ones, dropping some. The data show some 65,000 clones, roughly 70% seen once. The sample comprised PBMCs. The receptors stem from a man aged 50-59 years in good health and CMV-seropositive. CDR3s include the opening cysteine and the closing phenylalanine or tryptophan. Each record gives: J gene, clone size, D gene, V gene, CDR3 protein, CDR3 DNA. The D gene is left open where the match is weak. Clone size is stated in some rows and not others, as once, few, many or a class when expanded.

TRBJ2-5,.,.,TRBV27,CASMSEFWGGETQYF,TGTGCCAGCATGTCGGAGTTCTGGGGCGGAGAGACCCAGTACTTC
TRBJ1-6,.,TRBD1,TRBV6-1,CASSDRVDSPLHF,TGTGCCAGCAGCGACAGGGTGGATTCACCCCTCCACTTT
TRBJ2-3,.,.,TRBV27,CASSSRQYKTDTQYF,TGTGCCAGCAGTTCACGCCAATACAAGACAGATACGCAGTATTTT
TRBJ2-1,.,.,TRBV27,CASSFVSYNEQFF,TGTGCCAGCAGTTTCGTTTCCTACAATGAGCAGTTCTTC
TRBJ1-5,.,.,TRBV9,CASSVGPSSSQPQHF,TGTGCCAGCAGCGTAGGCCCTAGTTCAAGTCAGCCCCAGCATTTT
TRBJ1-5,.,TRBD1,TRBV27,CASRTGGAGNQPQHF,TGTGCCAGCAGGACAGGGGGCGCCGGCAATCAGCCCCAGCATTTT
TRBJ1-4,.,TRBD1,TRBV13,CASSPRTGPNEKLFF,TGTGCCAGCAGCCCGAGGACAGGGCCAAATGAAAAACTGTTTTTT
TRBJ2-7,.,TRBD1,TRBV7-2,CASSLAALRRAGGAEQYF,TGTGCCAGCAGCTTAGCGGCCCTCCGGCGGGCAGGGGGCGCCGAGCAGTACTTC
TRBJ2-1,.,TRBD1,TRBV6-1,CASTGTGQGDEQFF,TGTGCCAGCACGGGGACAGGGCAGGGCGATGAGCAGTTCTTC
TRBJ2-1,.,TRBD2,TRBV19,CASIRTSGRASSYNEQFF,TGTGCCAGTATACGGACTAGCGGGAGGGCTAGCTCCTACAATGAGCAGTTCTTC
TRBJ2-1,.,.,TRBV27,CASSPQTSRNEQFF,TGTGCCAGCAGTCCCCAGACTAGTAGGAATGAGCAGTTCTTC
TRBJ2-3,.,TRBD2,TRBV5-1,CASSSQGGTDTQYF,TGCGCCAGCAGCAGCCAGGGAGGGACAGATACGCAGTATTTT
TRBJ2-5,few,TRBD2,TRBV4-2,CASSLREGAGETQYF,TGTGCCAGCAGCCTAAGGGAGGGCGCGGGAGAGACCCAGTACTTC
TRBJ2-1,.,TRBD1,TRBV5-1,CASSQGVGSYNEQFF,TGCGCCAGCAGCCAGGGGGTGGGCTCCTACAATGAGCAGTTCTTC
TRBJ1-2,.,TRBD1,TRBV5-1,CASSQQGSYGYTF,TGCGCCAGCAGCCAACAGGGGAGCTATGGCTACACCTTC
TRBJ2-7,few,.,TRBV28,CASSKPGPYEQYF,TGTGCCAGCAGCAAACCGGGTCCCTACGAGCAGTACTTC
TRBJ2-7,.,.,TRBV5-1,CASSLFPYTIPSYEQYF,TGCGCCAGCAGCTTGTTCCCGTACACCATTCCGTCCTACGAGCAGTACTTC
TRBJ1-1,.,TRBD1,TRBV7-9,CASSSSTGADTEAFF,TGTGCCAGCAGCTCCTCTACAGGGGCGGACACTGAAGCTTTCTTT
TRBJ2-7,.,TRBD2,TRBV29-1,CSVEKRDRSEQYF,TGCAGCGTTGAAAAGCGGGACCGTTCTGAGCAGTACTTC
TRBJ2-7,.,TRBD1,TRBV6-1,CASSDRTGAEQYF,TGTGCCAGCAGTGACAGGACAGGGGCCGAGCAGTACTTC
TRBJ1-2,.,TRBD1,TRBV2,CASSEVVGGLSNYGYTF,TGTGCCAGCAGTGAAGTGGTAGGGGGCCTCTCTAACTATGGCTACACCTTC
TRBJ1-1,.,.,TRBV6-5,CASSYTANTEAFF,TGTGCCAGCAGTTATACAGCAAACACTGAAGCTTTCTTT
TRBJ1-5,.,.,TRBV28,CASSAPAGFNQPQHF,TGTGCCAGCAGCGCCCCCGCAGGTTTCAATCAGCCCCAGCATTTT
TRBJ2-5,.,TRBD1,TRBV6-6,CASRDWTGGETQYF,TGTGCCAGCAGAGATTGGACAGGCGGAGAGACCCAGTACTTC
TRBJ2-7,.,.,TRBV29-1,CSVVARQGGSYEQYF,TGCAGCGTTGTGGCCCGCCAGGGAGGCTCCTACGAGCAGTACTTC
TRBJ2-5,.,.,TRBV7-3,CASSLNSLETQYF,TGTGCCAGCAGCTTAAACTCTTTAGAGACCCAGTACTTC
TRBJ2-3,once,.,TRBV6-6,CASSYWRGEADTQYF,TGTGCCAGCAGTTACTGGAGAGGGGAGGCAGATACGCAGTATTTT
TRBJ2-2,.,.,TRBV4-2,CASNKASDVTGELFF,TGTGCCAGCAATAAGGCTAGCGATGTCACCGGGGAGCTGTTTTTT
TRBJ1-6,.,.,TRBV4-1,CASSEGAGPGSPLHF,TGCGCCAGCAGTGAAGGCGCGGGGCCTGGATCACCCCTCCACTTT
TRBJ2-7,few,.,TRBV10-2,CASGSQRSYEQYF,TGCGCCAGCGGGAGCCAGCGCTCCTACGAGCAGTACTTC
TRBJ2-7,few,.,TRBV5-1,CASSLVRQASYEQYF,TGCGCCAGCAGCTTGGTCCGGCAGGCCTCCTACGAGCAGTACTTC
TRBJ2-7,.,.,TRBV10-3,CAIKTGTYEQYF,TGTGCCATCAAAACAGGGACCTACGAGCAGTACTTC
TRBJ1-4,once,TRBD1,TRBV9,CASSLTGSNEKLFF,TGTGCCAGCAGCCTGACAGGGAGTAATGAAAAACTGTTTTTT
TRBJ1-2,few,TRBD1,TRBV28,CASSSTGQGNYGYTF,TGTGCCAGCAGTTCGACCGGACAGGGGAATTATGGCTACACCTTC
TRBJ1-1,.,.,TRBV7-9,CASSRTGIGTEAFF,TGTGCCAGCAGTCGTACAGGGATAGGGACTGAAGCTTTCTTT
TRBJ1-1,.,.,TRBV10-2,CASSESGTAEAFF,TGCGCCAGCAGTGAGTCGGGGACTGCTGAAGCTTTCTTT
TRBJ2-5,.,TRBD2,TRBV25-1,CASSLRGGGETQYF,TGTGCCAGCAGTTTACGGGGGGGAGGGGAGACCCAGTACTTC
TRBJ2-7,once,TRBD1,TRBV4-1,CASSWDRAYEQYF,TGCGCCAGCAGCTGGGACAGGGCCTACGAGCAGTACTTC
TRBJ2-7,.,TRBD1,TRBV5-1,CASSFSPAGTASYEQYF,TGCGCCAGCAGCTTCAGTCCTGCCGGGACAGCCTCCTACGAGCAGTACTTC